Given below is one T cell receptor beta chain in context. This clone was counted only a few times. This receptor's antigen is unknown. Base qualities were left out, and no much larger clone turns up one base away. From each donor, a single peripheral blood sample of 100 to 150 mL on average was drawn into heparinised tubes. Naive, central memory, regulatory and stem cell-like memory CD4+ T cells were sorted on a BD FACSAria II using a panel including CD45RO, CCR7, CD25, CD127, CD95 and CD27. Purity was above 95% for every sorted population. PBMCs were separated immediately by Lymphoprep density gradient centrifugation and were stained directly, without being cultured. To minimize batch effects, samples were stained and sorted in pairs, one healthy donor with one patient per experiment. All of the isolated RNA was reverse transcribed with the High Capacity cDNA Reverse Transcription Kit, so expressed TCRB transcripts were sequenced. Deep immunoSEQ sequencing was applied to naive, central memory and regulatory T cell samples, giving an average of roughly 3.5 million total reads per sample. Sorted cells were lysed in RLT buffer and RNA was extracted with DNase-treated RNeasy Micro or Mini kits, depending on cell number. To prevent cross-contamination, each cell subset was processed individually, whereas patient and healthy donor samples were processed jointly. The immunoSEQ multiplex PCR was used to amplify TCRB sequences from cDNA, generating 87-bp fragments that spanned the CDR3 region. Sequencing of the amplicons was done on the Illumina HiSeq platform. For the original study's pipeline: Synthetic template baselines were used to correct PCR bias computationally, reads within Hamming distance 2 were collapsed together, and singletons that could not be merged were discarded. Reads were aligned against IMGT to assign V, D and J genes, CDR3 length and insertions or deletions at six rearrangement sites. Within each subset, clonotype counts were normalized to the number of sorted cells before true diversity and Gini coefficients were calculated with the tcR R package. Repertoire sharing was quantified using the overlap coefficient calculated on TCRB nucleotide sequences. Out-of-frame TCRB sequences from naive cells were analyzed as a proxy for the pre-selection repertoire. Not all clones reach the TCRdb copy of this immuneACCESS table, which keeps in-frame sequences only. Checked studies attribute under half of the gap to unresolved V genes and leave the rest unexplained. The V and J calls and the clone size are those of that table, but D and trimming were determined from the DNA. The sample table shows 600,000 or so clones, and about 14% are seen once. 0.035% to 0.04% of the sample rests with the top ten.

The sample is drawn from a study of beta chain features in type 1 diabetes (dated by TCRdb to between 2018 and 2020). A note on the overall study: No differences in mean age, gender distribution, total cell number or subset yield were found between patients and healthy donors. A total of roughly 100,000,000 sorted cells were examined across all samples, and the number of cells per subset was strongly correlated with RNA yield. The study compared TCRB repertoires of sorted circulating CD4+ T cell subsets between recently diagnosed type 1 diabetes patients and matched healthy donors. Regulatory and stem cell-like memory subsets were isolated from only 8 patients and roughly 8 healthy donors, whereas naive and central memory subsets came from all 30 or so donors.

Trimmed from V: 2 bases; trimmed from J: 2 bases; junction bases lacking a gene match: 4. CDR1 is given as GTSNPN and CDR2 as SVGIG, both from the germline V gene (reference sequence). The CDR3, from cysteine to phenylalanine, totals 14 residues. Only the CDR3 portion is preserved as DNA: 42 bases, with reading frame beginning at the first base. Results the study describes overall, beyond this receptor: Naive, central memory and regulatory TCRB repertoires appeared to be more similar among patients than among healthy donors. In all four CD4+ subsets, TCRB CDR3 length was moderately but significantly shorter in type 1 diabetes patients. Only small numbers of individuals were included in the HLA sub-analyses, which left unresolved whether HLA type had any influence on TCRB rearrangement. Sequencing cDNA rather than genomic DNA could over-represent highly expressing activated cells, although activation and CD3 levels did not differ between groups. PCR may preferentially amplify shorter templates, but because patient and control samples were amplified and corrected together, any resulting skew would affect both groups equally. At VDJ recombination sites, type 1 diabetes patients had fewer insertions and more deleted nucleotides, which implies abnormalities in thymic rearrangement.

The chain links TRBV30 with TRBJ2-3; 7 bases in the middle match TRBD2. The specimen sequenced was naive CD4+ T cells from blood. Read against the paper, the sample's cell subset or site label means: true naive CD4+ T cells. The TCR was taken from a man between 18 and 35 years old with type 1 diabetes. In nucleotide form, the sequence is TGTGCCTGGAGTAGCGGGGAACCCACAGATACGCAGTATTTT. Translation gives CAWSSGEPTDTQYF.